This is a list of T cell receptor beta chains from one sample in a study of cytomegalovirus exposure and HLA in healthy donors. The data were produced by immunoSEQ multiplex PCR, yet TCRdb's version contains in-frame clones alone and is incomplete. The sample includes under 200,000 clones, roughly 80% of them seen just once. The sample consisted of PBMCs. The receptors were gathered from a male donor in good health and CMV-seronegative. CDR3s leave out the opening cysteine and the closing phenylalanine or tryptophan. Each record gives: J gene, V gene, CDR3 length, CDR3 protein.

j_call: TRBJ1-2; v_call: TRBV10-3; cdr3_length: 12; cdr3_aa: AITLGQGASGYT
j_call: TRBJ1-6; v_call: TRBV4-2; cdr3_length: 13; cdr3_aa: ASSRSTGFDSPLH
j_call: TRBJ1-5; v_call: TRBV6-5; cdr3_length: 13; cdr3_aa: ASRGQGSGNQPQH
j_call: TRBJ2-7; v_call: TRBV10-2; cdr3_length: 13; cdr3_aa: ASLPSVAISYEQY
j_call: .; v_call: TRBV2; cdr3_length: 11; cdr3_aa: ASRADRDHEQY
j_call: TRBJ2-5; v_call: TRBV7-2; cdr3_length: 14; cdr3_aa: ASSFLPGQGIETQY
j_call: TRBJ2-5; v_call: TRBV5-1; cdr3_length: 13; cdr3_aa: ASSLLLAGQETQY
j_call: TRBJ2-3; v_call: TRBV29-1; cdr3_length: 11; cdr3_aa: SVEEGGTDTQY
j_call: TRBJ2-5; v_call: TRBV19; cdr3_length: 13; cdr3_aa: ASSRVWGRQETQY
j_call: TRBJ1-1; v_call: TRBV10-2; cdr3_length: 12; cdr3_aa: ASNDPGTNTEAF
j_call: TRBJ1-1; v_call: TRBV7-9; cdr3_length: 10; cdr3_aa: ASSLARAEAF
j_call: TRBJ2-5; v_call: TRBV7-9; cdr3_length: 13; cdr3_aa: ASRGSTAYQETQY
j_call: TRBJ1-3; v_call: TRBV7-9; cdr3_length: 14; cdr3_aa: ASSLERGSSGNTIY
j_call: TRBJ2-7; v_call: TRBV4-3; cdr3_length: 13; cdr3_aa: ASSQGRGTAYEQY
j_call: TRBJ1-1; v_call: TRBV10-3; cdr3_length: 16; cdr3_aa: AISDPAREEVLGTEAF
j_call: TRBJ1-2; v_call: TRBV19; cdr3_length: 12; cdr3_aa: ASSARRDTYGYT
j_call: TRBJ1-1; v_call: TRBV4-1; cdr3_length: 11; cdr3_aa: ASSQVRNTEAF
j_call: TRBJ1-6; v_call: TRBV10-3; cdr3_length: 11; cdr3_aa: ATRRAGSSPLH
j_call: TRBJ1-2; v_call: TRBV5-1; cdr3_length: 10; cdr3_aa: ASSEDSYGYT
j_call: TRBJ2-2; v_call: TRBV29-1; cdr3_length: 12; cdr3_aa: SVRQDANTGELF
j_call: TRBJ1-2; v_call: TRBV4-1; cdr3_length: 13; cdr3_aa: ASSQDEGDPGGYT
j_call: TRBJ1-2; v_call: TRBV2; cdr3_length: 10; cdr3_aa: ASSESYSGYT
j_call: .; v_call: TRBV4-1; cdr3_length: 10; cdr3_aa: ASSQGGYEQY
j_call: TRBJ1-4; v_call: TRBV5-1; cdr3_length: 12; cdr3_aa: ASSIDRLNEKLF
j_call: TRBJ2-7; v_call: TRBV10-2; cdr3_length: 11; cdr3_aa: ASSEGQIYEQY
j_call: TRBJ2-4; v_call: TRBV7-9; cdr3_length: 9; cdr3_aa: ASSLSGARH
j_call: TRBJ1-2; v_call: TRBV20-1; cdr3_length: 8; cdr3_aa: SARGVAHT
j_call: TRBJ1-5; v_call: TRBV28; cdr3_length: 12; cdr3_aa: ASSTRQGHQPQH
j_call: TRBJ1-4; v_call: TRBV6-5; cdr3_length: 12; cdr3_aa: ASSYTPAVEKLF
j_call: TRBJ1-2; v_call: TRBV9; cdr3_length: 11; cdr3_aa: ASSPFRDRAYT
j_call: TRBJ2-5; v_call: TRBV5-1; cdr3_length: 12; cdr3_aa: ASSPDRGRETQY
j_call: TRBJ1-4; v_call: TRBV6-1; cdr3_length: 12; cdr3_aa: ASSRDRGNEKLF
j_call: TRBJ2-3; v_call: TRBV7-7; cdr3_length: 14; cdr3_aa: ASSLVNGGVGDTQY
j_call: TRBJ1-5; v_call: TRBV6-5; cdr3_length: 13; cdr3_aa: ASSYTSGVEQPQH
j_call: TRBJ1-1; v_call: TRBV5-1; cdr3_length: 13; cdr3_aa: ASSLTGLTGTEAF
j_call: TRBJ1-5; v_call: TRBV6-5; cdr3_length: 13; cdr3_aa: ASSYSRTGGQPQH
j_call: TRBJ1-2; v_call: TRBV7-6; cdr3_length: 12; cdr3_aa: ASSLEDRDEGYT
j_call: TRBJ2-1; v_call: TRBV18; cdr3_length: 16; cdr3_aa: ASSPFVPLAGGRDEQF
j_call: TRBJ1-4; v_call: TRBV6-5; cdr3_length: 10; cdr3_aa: ASSPEGEKLF
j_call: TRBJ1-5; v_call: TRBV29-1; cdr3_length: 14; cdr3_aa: SVAMGQGNSNQPQH
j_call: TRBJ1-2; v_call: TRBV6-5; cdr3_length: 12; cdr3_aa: ASSLSSMPRGYT
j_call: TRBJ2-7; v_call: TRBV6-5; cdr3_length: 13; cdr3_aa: ASSQGQGVVHEQY
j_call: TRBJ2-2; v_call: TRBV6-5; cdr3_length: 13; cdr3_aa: ASSYSTPPPGELF
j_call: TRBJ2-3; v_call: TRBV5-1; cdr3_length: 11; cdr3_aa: ASKTGSTDTQY
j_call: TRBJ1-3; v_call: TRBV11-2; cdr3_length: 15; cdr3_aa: ASSLVYGQSSGNTIY
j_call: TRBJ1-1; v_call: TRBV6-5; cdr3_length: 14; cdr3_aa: ASSYDGQALNTEAF
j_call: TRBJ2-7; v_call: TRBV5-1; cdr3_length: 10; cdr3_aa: ASSLRTGEQY
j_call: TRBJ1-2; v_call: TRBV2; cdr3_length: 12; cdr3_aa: ASSEVGLNYGYT
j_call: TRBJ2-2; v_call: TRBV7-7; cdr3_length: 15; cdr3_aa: ASSLAGGTGVTGELF
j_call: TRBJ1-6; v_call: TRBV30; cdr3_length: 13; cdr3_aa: AWSVLRQGNSPLH
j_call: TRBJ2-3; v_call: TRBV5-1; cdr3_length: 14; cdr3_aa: ASSLTLAGGGDTQY
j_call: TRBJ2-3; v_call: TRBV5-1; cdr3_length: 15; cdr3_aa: ASSHARLAGVPDTQY
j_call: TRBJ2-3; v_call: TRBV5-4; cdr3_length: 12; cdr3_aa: ASSQQGATDTQY
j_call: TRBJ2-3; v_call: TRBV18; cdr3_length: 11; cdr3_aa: ASSPLVADTQY
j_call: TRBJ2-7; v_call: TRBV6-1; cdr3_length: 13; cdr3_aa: ASSEGGATIYEQY